The clone carrying this TCR beta chain was seen just once. Its antigen is undetermined. The PCR employed 60 Vbeta primers together with 13 Jbeta primers. Data came from immunoSEQ multiplex PCR; TCRdb stores just in-frame clones and leaves some out. Of some 190,000 clones in the sample, more than 65% were seen once. The data belong to a study of cytomegalovirus exposure and HLA in healthy donors. About the study: Early released data comprised some 91 million unique TCRs from HLA-typed donors. Of fewer than 450 genotyped donors, about 80% clustered with self-reported Caucasian donors. Findings and caveats of the study: Immune exposure was documented only through CMV serostatus. Association with HLA alleles at 0.05 false discovery rate was found for 15,000 or so TCR beta sequences in a later analysis.

The germline gives CDR1 MGHDK, CDR2 SYGVNS. Trimming at V came to 3 bases and at J to 9 bases, leaving 9 bases not matched to a gene. The CDR3 contains 15 residues. This sequence was found in a female donor in good health and CMV-seronegative. The chain links TRBV25-1 to TRBJ2-2; TRBD1 matches at 8 bases. The sequenced material came from PBMCs. CDR3 coding DNA: TGTGCCAGCAGTGACCACGGACAGGGCGACCGGGAGCTGTTTTTT. Its protein product is CASSDHGQGDRELFF.